The entry below gives a single T cell receptor beta chain sequence along with its context. The sample is drawn from a study of blood T cell repertoires in COVID-19. At the level of the study: Whether acute or convalescent, the COVID-19 samples came from the United States, Italy and Spain. T cells, B-cell-depleted T cells, or PBMCs provided the cDNA or gDNA that served as material.

As processed by the authors: Estimates of nucleated cell counts were drawn from the amplification of reference gene primers. Assay: immunoSEQ multiplex PCR; the TCRdb copy retains only in-frame clones and omits some. V and J calls and clone size follow that table, whereas D and trimming were derived from the DNA. This sample has about 78,000 clones; over 75% occur once, and the top ten carry about 9.9%. The specimen sequenced was peripheral blood. This receptor was taken from a human donor in a cohort sampled during active COVID-19.

CDR3 sequence: CASSPNLQGENYGYTF. CDR3 DNA sequence: TGTGCCAGCTCACCAAACCTACAGGGGGAAAACTATGGCTACACCTTC. This chain uses TRBV18 with TRBJ1-2, with 8 bases matching TRBD1. This CDR3 has 16 residues. Germline values: CDR1 KGHSH, CDR2 LQKENI. V dropped 2 bases and J dropped 2; count of bases not matched to a gene: 7.